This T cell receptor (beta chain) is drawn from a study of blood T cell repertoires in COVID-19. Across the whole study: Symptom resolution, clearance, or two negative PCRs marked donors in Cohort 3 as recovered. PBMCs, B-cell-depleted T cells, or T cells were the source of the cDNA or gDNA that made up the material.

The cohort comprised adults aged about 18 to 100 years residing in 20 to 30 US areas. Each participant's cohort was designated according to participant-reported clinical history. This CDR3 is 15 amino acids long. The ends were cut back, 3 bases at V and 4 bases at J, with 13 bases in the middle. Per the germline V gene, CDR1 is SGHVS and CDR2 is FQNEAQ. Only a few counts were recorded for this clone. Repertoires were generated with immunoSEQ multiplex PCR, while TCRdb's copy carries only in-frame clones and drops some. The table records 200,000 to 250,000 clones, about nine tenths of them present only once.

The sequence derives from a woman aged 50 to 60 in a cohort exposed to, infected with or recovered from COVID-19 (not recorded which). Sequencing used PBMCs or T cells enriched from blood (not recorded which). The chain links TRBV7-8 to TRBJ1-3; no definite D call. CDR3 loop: CASSFSGAGGNTIYF. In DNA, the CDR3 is TGTGCCAGCAGCTTCTCTGGCGCGGGAGGAAACACCATATATTTT.